This TCR beta chain came from a study of blood T cell repertoires in COVID-19. Authors' methods: Estimation of nucleated cell counts relied on the amplification of reference gene primers. The data were produced by immunoSEQ multiplex PCR, yet TCRdb's version contains in-frame clones alone and is incomplete. V and J calls and clone size are those listed in that table; D and trimming were worked out from the DNA. This sample yields about 76,000 clones, of which about 85% are seen a single time; approximately 11% belongs to the top ten. V lost 0 bases to trimming and J lost 6 bases, with 8 bases between them. CDR1 is KGHSH and CDR2 is LQKENI in the germline V gene. The CDR3 extends over 14 amino acids.

Sequences were obtained from peripheral blood. The TCR was taken from a man aged 55 to 70 with COVID-19, enrolled during active disease. The rearrangement links TRBV18 to TRBJ1-4; no clear D gene. The CDR3 sequence is CASSPPSNDEKLFF. The CDR3 bases are TGTGCCAGCTCACCACCGAGTAATGATGAAAAACTGTTTTTT. Drawing the rest from reference TRBV18 and TRBJ1-4, the complete variable domain is NAGVMQNPRHLVRRRGQEARLRCSPMKGHSHVYWYRQLPEEGLKFMVYLQKENIIDESGMPKERFSAEFPKEGPSILRIQQVVRGDSAAYFCASSPPSNDEKLFFGSGTQLSVL.